The sample holds many counts of the clone carrying this T cell receptor beta chain. Antigen unknown. Germline V gene lookup returns CDR1 MNHEY and CDR2 SVGEGT. CDR3 length equals 12 residues. V was clipped by 6 bases and J by 5 bases, with 7 bases between them. The record originates from a study of T-cell reconstitution after alpha-beta-depleted transplantation in children. The TCRbeta library was prepared with unique molecular identifiers. Via MiXCR, TCRdb re-called the PCR reads, giving one row per CDR3 protein. The table has about 200,000 distinct CDR3 sequences, roughly 6% seen once. Overall study findings and caveats: It was reported that alpha-beta T cells came from several hundred expanded graft clones (about two months after transplant). By one year post-transplant, T-cell counts and diversity largely arose from T cells that were newly produced.

The sequence came from a girl less than two years old with combined immunodeficiency, due to receive a stem cell transplant. The source was PBMCs, collected before TCRalphabeta/CD19-depleted stem cell transplant. V and J are TRBV6-2 or TRBV6-3 and TRBJ2-2; D gene unclear. CDR3 sequence: CASSQSTGELFF. In DNA, the CDR3 is TGTGCCAGCAGCCAGTCGACCGGGGAGCTGTTTTTT.